A selection of T cell receptor beta chains follows, all from one sample in a study of CD4 T cells in relation to SARS-CoV-2 and coronaviruses. The protocol was immunoSEQ multiplex PCR, while the TCRdb copy is restricted to in-frame clones and leaves out a portion. The sample shows about 21,000 clones, approximately 82% of them seen only once. Their antigens remain unidentified. Input material: CD4+ T cells from PBMCs, cultured in vitro. All receptors come from a human donor in good health. The CDR3 runs from the conserved cysteine through the conserved F or W. D genes are given only for firm matches. Clone sizes are given selectively: once, few, many, or a class where the clone is expanded.

d_gene	v_gene	abundance	j_gene	CDR3nt	CDR3aa
-	TRBV2	-	TRBJ1-3	TGTGCCAGCACGAAGGGGGGGGGACCAGGAAACACCATATATTTT	CASTKGGGPGNTIYF
-	TRBV5-4	-	TRBJ2-3	TGTGCCAGCAGCCCGGACCGGACAGTGAACACAGATACGCAGTATTTT	CASSPDRTVNTDTQYF
-	TRBV2	-	TRBJ2-1	TGTGCCAGCAGACCTAGCGCAACCTACAATGAGCAGTTCTTC	CASRPSATYNEQFF
-	TRBV19	-	TRBJ2-7	TGTGCCAGTAGTATAAGCGCGGGAACATACTACGAGCAGTACTTC	CASSISAGTYYEQYF
-	TRBV19	-	TRBJ1-5	TGTGCCAGTAGTATAGACGCTTATAGCAATCAGCCCCAGCATTTT	CASSIDAYSNQPQHF
-	TRBV6-1	-	TRBJ1-5	TGTGCCAGCAGTGACGATGGGGCTTGGCAGCCCCAGCATTTT	CASSDDGAWQPQHF
-	TRBV10-2	-	TRBJ2-5	TGCGCCAGCAGGAAAGAAGAGACCCAGTACTTC	CASRKEETQYF
TRBD2	TRBV3-1/TRBV3-2	-	TRBJ2-7	TGTGCCACCGGGACTAGCGGGAGGCACGAGCAGTACTTC	CATGTSGRHEQYF
-	TRBV11-2	-	TRBJ2-2	TGTGCCAGCAGCTTCGCTAGCGCTTCCGGGGAGCTGTTTTTT	CASSFASASGELFF
-	TRBV6-5	-	TRBJ2-7	TGTGCCACCGGGAGCCACAGCCCCTCCTACGAGCAGTACTTC	CATGSHSPSYEQYF
TRBD1	TRBV30	-	TRBJ2-3	TGTGCCTGGGGACAGGGGTCAGTAGATACGCAGTATTTT	CAWGQGSVDTQYF
TRBD1	TRBV9	-	TRBJ2-4	TGTGCCAGCAGCCGTGGACAGGGCGGAATTCAGTACTTC	CASSRGQGGIQYF
-	TRBV28	-	TRBJ1-1	TGTGCCAGCAGTTTAAGGCAGGGGCAAGCTTTCTTT	CASSLRQGQAFF
TRBD1	TRBV6-2/TRBV6-3	-	TRBJ1-1	TGTGCCAGCAGTTACGCAGGGGGGGCTTTCTTT	CASSYAGGAFF
TRBD2	TRBV24-1	-	TRBJ2-7	TGTGCCACCAGCCGGGGGGGGGCTCCCGTCTACGAGCAGTACTTC	CATSRGGAPVYEQYF
-	TRBV9	-	TRBJ2-3	TGTGCCAGCAGCGTAGACGAGGCAATCGATACGCAGTATTTT	CASSVDEAIDTQYF
-	TRBV10-2	-	TRBJ2-5	TGCGCCAGCAGTGGGCCTGGGATACAAGAGACCCAGTACTTC	CASSGPGIQETQYF
-	TRBV6-1	few	TRBJ1-1	TGTGCCAGCAGTGAACATCTGACAGTGAACACTGAAGCTTTCTTT	CASSEHLTVNTEAFF
-	TRBV11-3	-	TRBJ1-3	TGTGCCAGCAGCTTATCGGGGGAAGACACCATATATTTT	CASSLSGEDTIYF
TRBD1	TRBV7-9	-	TRBJ2-1	TGTGCCAGCGGCCCTAAGGGGGCAAATGAGCAGTTCTTC	CASGPKGANEQFF
-	TRBV5-1	-	TRBJ2-1	TGCGCCAGCAGCTTGGGCCCCCGCAAATACAATGAGCAGTTCTTC	CASSLGPRKYNEQFF
-	TRBV27	-	TRBJ1-2	TGTGCCAGCATCAAGTTCGGCTACACCTTC	CASIKFGYTF
TRBD2	TRBV7-9	-	TRBJ2-1	TGTGCCAGCAGCCTGCAGACTAGCTCCAATGAGCAGTTCTTC	CASSLQTSSNEQFF
TRBD1	TRBV7-3	-	TRBJ2-2	TGTGCCAGCAGCCCACCGGGACAGGGGAACACCGGGGAGCTGTTTTTT	CASSPPGQGNTGELFF
TRBD1	TRBV2	-	TRBJ1-6	TGTGCCGGAACCGGGACAGGCGATTCACCCCTCCACTTT	CAGTGTGDSPLHF
-	TRBV18	-	TRBJ2-7	TGTGCCAGCTCACCAGAGGTGGGCGAGCAGTACTTC	CASSPEVGEQYF
TRBD1	TRBV10-3	-	TRBJ2-7	TGTGCCATCAGTGCCGGGACAGGGGTCGACGAGCAGTACTTC	CAISAGTGVDEQYF
-	TRBV10-3	-	TRBJ2-7	TGTGCCATCAGTGACAGGGGGGACGAGCAGTACTTC	CAISDRGDEQYF
TRBD1	TRBV12-5	-	TRBJ2-5	TGTGCTAGTGGTTTGAAACTAGCCGGGACAGGGGGCAGGGAGACCCAGTACTTC	CASGLKLAGTGGRETQYF
-	TRBV27	-	TRBJ1-6	TGTGCCAGCAGTAAACTCCAATCACCCCTCCACTTT	CASSKLQSPLHF
TRBD1	TRBV9	once	TRBJ2-7	TGTGCCAGCAGCGCGTACAGGGGTTCCTACGAGCAGTACTTC	CASSAYRGSYEQYF
TRBD1	TRBV6-5	-	TRBJ1-2	TGTGCCAGCGTCCGGGACAGGGGGTTCTATGGCTACACCTTC	CASVRDRGFYGYTF
-	TRBV2	-	TRBJ2-5	TGTGCCAGCACGGCGGGATGGGGGGAGACCCAGTACTTC	CASTAGWGETQYF
-	TRBV5-8	-	TRBJ1-2	TGTGCCAGCAGCTCGGACCCGGGGACGGGAACTATCGGCTACACCTTC	CASSSDPGTGTIGYTF
-	TRBV28	-	TRBJ2-5	TGTGCCAGCAGGGAAACCGGGACGTCGGAGACCCAGTACTTC	CASRETGTSETQYF
TRBD1	TRBV6-5	-	TRBJ1-2	TGTGTCAGCAGGAGGGACAGGAGCTATGGCTACACCTTC	CVSRRDRSYGYTF
-	TRBV18	-	TRBJ1-6	TGTGCCAGCTCACCAACCAGGGTCATGGCGACGATATATAATTCACCCCTCCACTTT	CASSPTRVMATIYNSPLHF
-	TRBV27	once	TRBJ1-6	TGTGCCAGCAGTTTCGAGGGGCAACCTAGTTCACCCCTCCACTTT	CASSFEGQPSSPLHF
TRBD2	TRBV7-3	-	TRBJ2-5	TGTGCCAGCAGCCTGGGACTAGCGGGAGTGGGAGAGACCCAGTACTTC	CASSLGLAGVGETQYF
-	TRBV5-8	once	TRBJ2-5	TGTGCCAGCAGCTGGTCAGCAGAGACCCAGTACTTC	CASSWSAETQYF
TRBD2	TRBV5-6	-	TRBJ2-7	TGTGCCAGCAGCTTACTAGCGGGAGGATACTACGAGCAGTACTTC	CASSLLAGGYYEQYF
TRBD1	TRBV29-1	-	TRBJ1-2	TGCAGCGTTGAAGATCAACAGGGGATCGGTGGCTACACCTTC	CSVEDQQGIGGYTF
-	TRBV2	-	TRBJ2-7	TGTGCCAGCAGTGAAGGCTCTTTAAGTAAACTCTCCTACGAGCAGTACTTC	CASSEGSLSKLSYEQYF
-	TRBV2	-	TRBJ1-2	TGTGCCAGCAGTGAAAAGGGGGGGACTTTACCGAATAACTATGGCTACACCTTC	CASSEKGGTLPNNYGYTF
-	TRBV6-5	once	TRBJ2-5	TGTGCCAGCAGGGGCAGGGGCAGGGAGACCCAGTACTTC	CASRGRGRETQYF
TRBD1	TRBV10-3	few	TRBJ1-1	TGTGCCATCACCCCCGGACAGGGGGCTGCGAACACTGAAGCTTTCTTT	CAITPGQGAANTEAFF